A single T cell receptor (beta chain) is shown here with its context. Sequencing used immunoSEQ multiplex PCR; TCRdb keeps in-frame clones, though not all of them. The table shows tens of thousands of clones, with about 98% occurring only once. Germline loops: CDR1 MRHNA, CDR2 SNTAGT. This CDR3 is 14 amino acids long. Trimming removed 3 bases from V and 4 bases from J, with 9 bases in between. This record belongs to a study of technical replicates of blood from a few donors. The TCR was taken from a human donor in good health. The V call is TRBV6-4, the J call TRBJ2-2; no clear D gene. Material: T cells isolated from PBMCs. The DNA of the CDR3 is TGTGCCAGCAGTGAACAGCTCCGCACCGGGGAGCTGTTTTTT. This gives the protein CASSEQLRTGELFF.